The sequence of this T cell receptor (beta chain) was determined in a study of blood T cell repertoires in COVID-19. The CDR3 has 15 amino acids. V was clipped by 4 bases and J by 3 bases, with 16 bases between them. CDR1 and CDR2 from the germline V gene are SGHRS and YFSETQ. Authors' analysis steps: Estimated nucleated cell counts came from reference gene primer amplification. Data came from immunoSEQ multiplex PCR; TCRdb stores just in-frame clones and leaves some out. V, J and clone size are those of that table, while D and trimming were read from the DNA. The table includes approximately 300,000 clones, approximately 90% detected once. Seattle enrolled patients during active infection and tracked them longitudinally.

This sequence joins TRBV5-1 and TRBJ1-1; perhaps TRBD1 as D (6 bases). Material for sequencing was peripheral blood. This sequence was found in a woman between 25 and 40 years old with COVID-19, enrolled during active disease. The CDR3 sequence is CASSPGRGWDTEAFF. In DNA form, the CDR3 reads TGCGCCAGCAGCCCCGGTAGGGGGTGGGACACTGAAGCTTTCTTT.